This T cell receptor beta chain was captured in a study of T cells in Graves' hyperthyroidism and ophthalmopathy (dated 2019 in TCRdb). About the study as a whole: Peripheral blood was sampled at the time of initial diagnosis, prior to any treatment. TCR V-J signatures able to tell the groups apart were searched for in a discovery cohort of 90 to 100 patients, of whom roughly 42 had Graves' ophthalmopathy and around 58 had stable Graves' hyperthyroidism. Whether ophthalmopathy could be predicted prospectively was tested in an independent validation cohort made up of 18 to 20 hyperthyroidism patients plus 17 patients who later progressed to ophthalmopathy. For training and testing, the roughly 93 patients in the discovery cohort were randomly divided in a 7:3 ratio. Thyroid tissue and blood T-cell repertoires from more than five Graves' hyperthyroidism patients were also compared in the study. Following sampling, methimazole starting at 30 mg daily was given to hyperthyroidism patients, and high-dose intravenous methylprednisolone was given to ophthalmopathy patients. The paper reports TCR Vbeta CDR3 sequencing of some 140 peripheral blood samples: 43 ophthalmopathy, some 80 hyperthyroidism and 17 progressor patients.

TCR beta CDR3 regions were amplified from RNA transcripts. The first round of RT-PCR for the TCR CDR3 was performed with the HTBI primer set and the Qiagen OneStep RT-PCR kit. Libraries were constructed in a second round of multiplex PCR, after which size selection and purification were performed. The libraries were sequenced on an Illumina HiSeq2000 using paired-end 100 bp reads. On the study's bioinformatics: SOAPnuke was used to process the raw data, with reads discarded if the reads contained adapters or uncalled bases, had a mean Phred below 15, or lacked an exact constant-primer or identifier match. High-quality paired reads were merged using COPE v1.2.5, and each unique nucleotide sequence was defined as a clonotype. MiTCR v1.1 was used to align the clonotypes against IMGT TRBV, TRBD and TRBJ reference segments. The analysis was restricted to V-J combinations with a frequency above 0.0001, which together covered just over 98% of the repertoires. The TCS score was defined as F50 (clonal expansion) divided by E x V (chaos), with BLOSUM62-based TCRdist calculated between CDR3 peptides within each V-J. Welch's t-statistics and random forest reduced roughly 500 V-J features to 13, which were used in a naive Bayes classifier (R e1071). TCRdb reworked the public reads: Q25 trimming with fastp, MiXCR clone assembly, productive beta chains retained. Duplicate CDR3 protein sequences are folded into a single record with the most common DNA and genes. TCRdb assigned the V and J calls; the authors' analysis was not used. For this sample there are about 740,000 distinct CDR3 sequences; around 15% appear just once. The ten largest clones take up 10% to 13% of the sample.

Study-level results and caveats: A 13 V-J signature model separated ophthalmopathy from stable hyperthyroidism, with around 90% sensitivity and roughly 81% specificity in cross-validation and 80%/75% in testing. In validation, progression to ophthalmopathy was predicted by the model with 70.59% sensitivity and 72% to 80% specificity, a median of roughly 6 months before onset. Most expanded thyroid clonotypes (frequency above 0.001) were also found in blood, which suggests that blood repertoires may mirror thyroid immune responses. No statistical method was used to set the sample size in advance, and investigators knew the group allocation.

Graves' hyperthyroidism was defined as stable when no progression to ophthalmopathy occurred over 18 months of follow-up. Hyperthyroidism patients were newly diagnosed, with disease duration under 2 months, and aged 18 to 65 years. Any patient with an uncontrolled infection, another autoimmune disease, pregnancy or lactation was excluded. Diagnoses were based on clinical symptoms, serum thyroxine and TRAb, thyroid ultrasound and orbital computed tomography. Ficoll-Paque density gradient centrifugation was used to isolate PBMCs from around 9.1 ml of fresh peripheral blood. Total RNA was extracted using Trizol reagent, and RNA quality was assessed on an Agilent 2100 Bioanalyzer. This clonotype turned up a few times. No cognate antigen has been identified for it. Base qualities are missing; no much larger clone stands one base away. Taken from the germline V gene (reference sequence), the CDR1 and CDR2 loops are LNHDA and SQIVND. V is trimmed back by 4 bases and J by 9 bases, and the junction contains 14 bases that no gene match accounts for. Its CDR3 holds 17 amino acids, cysteine through phenylalanine. Of the read, only the CDR3 DNA is kept; its 51 bases are in frame from base 1.

Sequencing input: blood. The rearranged chain carries TRBV19 and TRBJ1-6, with 8 middle bases fitting TRBD1. This TCR came from a woman aged 18-29 years with Graves' hyperthyroidism. The DNA reads as follows: TGTGCCAGTAGTACTCGGACAGGGCAGATCTTCGGTTCACCCCTCCACTTT. This codes for CASSTRTGQIFGSPLHF.